The 4 T cell receptor beta chains reported below all come from one sample, sequenced in a study of blood T cell repertoires in COVID-19. Clones were sequenced by immunoSEQ multiplex PCR, and TCRdb holds only the in-frame ones, with some missing. The sample lists more than 150,000 clones; roughly nine tenths were seen once. The sample was peripheral blood. These receptor sequences come from a man aged 65-85 years with active or convalescent COVID-19.

The rearrangement links TRBV4-3 to TRBJ2-7; 11 bases are a match to TRBD2. The CDR3 consists of 16 residues. The junction had 5 bases not matched to a gene; V was cut back by 0 bases and J by 4 bases. Germline V lookup: CDR1 LGHNA, CDR2 YSLEER. The CDR3 DNA reads TGCGCCAGCAGCCAAGATCTTTCTAGCGGGAGGTACGAGCAGTACTTC. Its translation: CASSQDLSSGRYEQYF.

This clone was observed once. V and J are TRBV19 and TRBJ2-3; 7 bases are shared with TRBD2. The CDR3 runs 17 residues. Germline CDR1 is LNHDA and CDR2 is SQIVND (reference sequence). J gave up 0 bases and V 7 bases, and 13 bases lay outside the gene matches. In DNA, the CDR3 is TGTGCCAGTAATTTAGGCGGGAGTCTAACTAGCACAGATACGCAGTATTTT. Its translation: CASNLGGSLTSTDTQYF. Variable domain in full (rest from reference TRBV19 and TRBJ2-3): DGGITQSPKYLFRKEGQNVTLSCEQNLNHDAMYWYRQDPGQGLRLIYYSQIVNDFQKGDIAEGYSVSREKKESFPLTVTSAQKNPTAFYLCASNLGGSLTSTDTQYFGPGTRLTVL.

The V call is TRBV15, the J call TRBJ2-7; D call uncertain. CDR1 and CDR2 (germline): LNHNV, YYDKDF (reference sequence). This CDR3 region has 14 residues. V lost 0 bases to trimming and J lost 0 bases, with 6 bases between them. The CDR3, as DNA: TGTGCCACCAGCAGAGATCACTACTCCTACGAGCAGTACTTC. Its protein product is CATSRDHYSYEQYF.

V gene TRBV27 combines with J gene TRBJ1-5; perhaps TRBD1 as D (6 bases). V gave up 0 bases and J gave up 7 bases, with 7 bases separating them. Germline V gives CDR1 MNHEY, CDR2 SMNVEV (reference sequence). The CDR3 extends over 13 amino acids. CDR3 DNA: TGTGCCAGCAGTTTATCGGACAGACAGCCCCAGCATTTT. Its protein is CASSLSDRQPQHF.